These T cell receptor beta chains were read from a single sample in a study of blood T cell repertoires in COVID-19. Measured with immunoSEQ multiplex PCR; TCRdb has only the in-frame clones, and not every one. The sample shows about 210,000 clones, 92% of them seen only once. Material for sequencing was peripheral blood. These receptors all stem from a man aged 30 to 39 with acute or convalescent COVID-19. The CDR3 runs from the conserved cysteine through the conserved F or W. D genes are given only for firm matches. Some rows have no size entry. The others give once, few or many, or a class for an expanded clone.

j_call: TRBJ2-7; cdr3_length: 14; v_call: TRBV3-1/TRBV3-2; clone_size: .; d_call: TRBD1; cdr3_aa: CASSKYSTGSEQYF; cdr3_nt: TGTGCCAGTAGCAAATACTCGACAGGGAGCGAGCAGTACTTC
j_call: TRBJ2-7; cdr3_length: 16; v_call: TRBV3-1/TRBV3-2; clone_size: once; d_call: TRBD1; cdr3_aa: CASSQGAGGVVYEQYF; cdr3_nt: TGTGCCAGCAGCCAAGGGGCAGGGGGCGTTGTGTACGAGCAGTACTTC
j_call: TRBJ1-1; cdr3_length: 14; v_call: TRBV2; clone_size: .; d_call: TRBD1; cdr3_aa: CASSVGGQGAEAFF; cdr3_nt: TGTGCCAGCAGTGTTGGAGGACAGGGGGCTGAAGCTTTCTTT
j_call: TRBJ2-7; cdr3_length: 15; v_call: TRBV28; clone_size: .; d_call: TRBD2; cdr3_aa: CASSWPRTSAYEQYF; cdr3_nt: TGTGCCAGCAGTTGGCCGCGGACTAGCGCCTACGAGCAGTACTTC
j_call: TRBJ2-3; cdr3_length: 15; v_call: TRBV5-4; clone_size: .; d_call: .; cdr3_aa: CASSLDFTSTDTQYF; cdr3_nt: TGTGCCAGCAGCTTAGACTTCACTAGCACAGATACGCAGTATTTT
j_call: TRBJ2-5; cdr3_length: 14; v_call: TRBV27; clone_size: .; d_call: TRBD1; cdr3_aa: CASSPGQGARTQYF; cdr3_nt: TGTGCCAGCAGTCCTGGACAGGGGGCGCGGACCCAGTACTTC
j_call: TRBJ2-3; cdr3_length: 15; v_call: TRBV7-3; clone_size: .; d_call: TRBD2; cdr3_aa: CASSLAGGPTDTQYF; cdr3_nt: TGTGCCAGCTCACTAGCGGGAGGCCCCACAGATACGCAGTATTTT
j_call: TRBJ2-7; cdr3_length: 13; v_call: TRBV2; clone_size: .; d_call: TRBD1; cdr3_aa: CASNGAGGGPQYF; cdr3_nt: TGTGCCAGCAATGGGGCAGGGGGTGGACCGCAGTACTTC
j_call: TRBJ1-4; cdr3_length: 11; v_call: TRBV5-8; clone_size: once; d_call: .; cdr3_aa: CASSSARALFF; cdr3_nt: TGTGCCAGCAGCTCTGCTCGAGCTCTGTTTTTT
j_call: TRBJ2-7; cdr3_length: 17; v_call: TRBV5-1; clone_size: .; d_call: .; cdr3_aa: CASSRLSGLQSSYEQYF; cdr3_nt: TGCGCCAGCAGCAGACTTTCGGGACTCCAAAGCTCCTACGAGCAGTACTTC
j_call: TRBJ2-5; cdr3_length: 16; v_call: TRBV11-1; clone_size: .; d_call: .; cdr3_aa: CASSWGGQGVGETQYF; cdr3_nt: TGTGCCAGCAGCTGGGGTGGGCAGGGTGTTGGAGAGACCCAGTACTTC
j_call: TRBJ2-7; cdr3_length: 14; v_call: TRBV25-1; clone_size: .; d_call: TRBD2; cdr3_aa: CASSAGGSSYEQYF; cdr3_nt: TGTGCCAGCAGTGCCGGGGGGAGCTCCTACGAGCAGTACTTC
j_call: TRBJ1-2; cdr3_length: 15; v_call: TRBV27; clone_size: few; d_call: .; cdr3_aa: CASSLASGPNYGYTF; cdr3_nt: TGTGCCAGCAGTTTAGCATCGGGTCCCAACTATGGCTACACCTTC
j_call: TRBJ1-2; cdr3_length: 15; v_call: TRBV2; clone_size: .; d_call: TRBD1; cdr3_aa: CASSDRQGIFNGYTF; cdr3_nt: TGTGCCAGCAGTGATAGACAGGGGATTTTCAATGGCTACACCTTC
j_call: TRBJ1-6; cdr3_length: 12; v_call: TRBV7-9; clone_size: .; d_call: .; cdr3_aa: CASSLRGSPLHF; cdr3_nt: TGTGCCAGCAGCTTGAGGGGGTCTCCCCTCCACTTT
j_call: TRBJ1-6; cdr3_length: 18; v_call: TRBV30; clone_size: .; d_call: .; cdr3_aa: CAWNIDRTWGSYNSPLHF; cdr3_nt: TGTGCCTGGAACATAGACAGGACCTGGGGCTCCTATAATTCACCCCTCCACTTT
j_call: TRBJ2-2; cdr3_length: 14; v_call: TRBV3-1/TRBV3-2; clone_size: .; d_call: .; cdr3_aa: CASSQGTPTGELFF; cdr3_nt: TGTGCCAGCAGCCAGGGGACACCCACCGGGGAGCTGTTTTTT
j_call: TRBJ1-2; cdr3_length: 13; v_call: TRBV15; clone_size: .; d_call: .; cdr3_aa: CATSRESQVGYTF; cdr3_nt: TGTGCCACCAGCAGAGAAAGTCAGGTGGGCTACACCTTC
j_call: TRBJ2-1; cdr3_length: 15; v_call: TRBV6-2/TRBV6-3; clone_size: .; d_call: TRBD2; cdr3_aa: CASSYPGLPSDEQFF; cdr3_nt: TGTGCCAGCAGTTACCCGGGACTACCGTCTGATGAGCAGTTCTTC
j_call: TRBJ2-1; cdr3_length: 16; v_call: TRBV9; clone_size: .; d_call: .; cdr3_aa: CASSPRSPSERNEQFF; cdr3_nt: TGTGCCAGCAGCCCCCGGTCTCCGTCGGAGAGGAATGAGCAGTTCTTC
j_call: TRBJ2-7; cdr3_length: 13; v_call: TRBV19; clone_size: .; d_call: TRBD1; cdr3_aa: CASTPGQGHEQYF; cdr3_nt: TGTGCCAGTACCCCGGGACAGGGCCACGAGCAGTACTTC
j_call: TRBJ2-4; cdr3_length: 16; v_call: TRBV3-1/TRBV3-2; clone_size: .; d_call: .; cdr3_aa: CASSQEMGRAKNIQYF; cdr3_nt: TGTGCCAGCAGCCAAGAAATGGGGCGAGCCAAAAACATTCAGTACTTC
j_call: TRBJ2-7; cdr3_length: 15; v_call: TRBV2; clone_size: .; d_call: TRBD2; cdr3_aa: CASLFGLATSYEQYF; cdr3_nt: TGTGCCAGCCTATTTGGACTAGCGACGTCCTACGAGCAGTACTTC
j_call: TRBJ2-5; cdr3_length: 13; v_call: TRBV29-1; clone_size: .; d_call: TRBD1; cdr3_aa: CSARRGNQETQYF; cdr3_nt: TGCAGCGCCCGCAGGGGGAACCAAGAGACCCAGTACTTC
j_call: TRBJ2-3; cdr3_length: 17; v_call: TRBV19; clone_size: .; d_call: .; cdr3_aa: CASSIDGRGPGGDTQYF; cdr3_nt: TGTGCCAGTAGTATAGATGGGCGGGGGCCGGGAGGAGATACGCAGTATTTT
j_call: TRBJ1-3; cdr3_length: 14; v_call: TRBV9; clone_size: few; d_call: TRBD1; cdr3_aa: CASNGQGAGNTIYF; cdr3_nt: TGTGCCAGCAACGGACAGGGAGCTGGAAACACCATATATTTT
j_call: TRBJ1-2; cdr3_length: 16; v_call: TRBV28; clone_size: .; d_call: TRBD1; cdr3_aa: CASSFGTGWSNYGYTF; cdr3_nt: TGTGCCAGCAGTTTTGGGACAGGGTGGTCTAACTATGGCTACACCTTC
j_call: TRBJ2-1; cdr3_length: 15; v_call: TRBV5-6; clone_size: .; d_call: TRBD2; cdr3_aa: CASSLRRGIYNEQFF; cdr3_nt: TGTGCCAGCAGCTTACGGCGGGGGATCTACAATGAGCAGTTCTTC
j_call: TRBJ1-4; cdr3_length: 16; v_call: TRBV6-1; clone_size: .; d_call: TRBD1; cdr3_aa: CASSERPGGASEKLFF; cdr3_nt: TGTGCCAGCAGTGAGAGACCAGGGGGCGCCAGTGAAAAACTGTTTTTT
j_call: TRBJ1-6; cdr3_length: 15; v_call: TRBV7-2; clone_size: .; d_call: TRBD1; cdr3_aa: CASSAQGQSNSPLHF; cdr3_nt: TGTGCCAGCAGCGCCCAGGGACAGTCAAATTCACCCCTCCACTTT
j_call: TRBJ1-5; cdr3_length: 16; v_call: TRBV5-6; clone_size: .; d_call: TRBD1; cdr3_aa: CASSFSGTGVDQPQHF; cdr3_nt: TGTGCCAGCAGCTTTTCCGGGACAGGGGTAGATCAGCCCCAGCATTTT
j_call: TRBJ1-2; cdr3_length: 14; v_call: TRBV6-5; clone_size: once; d_call: .; cdr3_aa: CASRQTRGGYGYTF; cdr3_nt: TGTGCCAGCAGGCAAACCCGGGGGGGCTATGGCTACACCTTC
j_call: TRBJ1-2; cdr3_length: 13; v_call: TRBV29-1; clone_size: .; d_call: TRBD1; cdr3_aa: CSILDREDYGYTF; cdr3_nt: TGCAGCATCCTGGACAGGGAGGACTATGGCTACACCTTC
j_call: TRBJ2-3; cdr3_length: 10; v_call: TRBV29-1; clone_size: .; d_call: .; cdr3_aa: CSVGSNTQYF; cdr3_nt: TGCAGCGTTGGTAGCAATACGCAGTATTTT
j_call: TRBJ2-7; cdr3_length: 15; v_call: TRBV28; clone_size: .; d_call: .; cdr3_aa: CASKTLGVFSYEQYF; cdr3_nt: TGTGCCAGCAAGACACTAGGCGTCTTCTCCTACGAGCAGTACTTC
j_call: TRBJ2-7; cdr3_length: 16; v_call: TRBV9; clone_size: .; d_call: TRBD2; cdr3_aa: CASSPSDRLAGHEQYF; cdr3_nt: TGTGCCAGCAGCCCTAGTGACCGACTAGCGGGCCACGAGCAGTACTTC
j_call: TRBJ2-1; cdr3_length: 13; v_call: TRBV6-4; clone_size: few; d_call: .; cdr3_aa: CASSDGTNNEQFF; cdr3_nt: TGTGCCAGCAGTGACGGGACAAACAATGAGCAGTTCTTC
j_call: TRBJ1-3; cdr3_length: 15; v_call: TRBV9; clone_size: few; d_call: TRBD1; cdr3_aa: CASSSGQGGGNTIYF; cdr3_nt: TGTGCCAGCAGCTCCGGACAGGGAGGCGGAAACACCATATATTTT
j_call: TRBJ2-1; cdr3_length: 16; v_call: TRBV3-1/TRBV3-2; clone_size: .; d_call: .; cdr3_aa: CASSRLASRESNEQFF; cdr3_nt: TGTGCCAGCAGCCGCCTCGCCAGCCGGGAATCCAATGAGCAGTTCTTC
j_call: TRBJ1-5; cdr3_length: 12; v_call: TRBV28; clone_size: .; d_call: .; cdr3_aa: CATQGQGQPQHF; cdr3_nt: TGTGCCACTCAAGGCCAGGGTCAGCCCCAGCATTTT
j_call: TRBJ2-1; cdr3_length: 15; v_call: TRBV9; clone_size: .; d_call: .; cdr3_aa: CASTLGGMSYNEQFF; cdr3_nt: TGTGCCAGCACCTTAGGCGGGATGTCTTACAATGAGCAGTTCTTC
j_call: TRBJ2-7; cdr3_length: 16; v_call: TRBV5-8; clone_size: .; d_call: TRBD1; cdr3_aa: CASSQMVGQGTYEQYF; cdr3_nt: TGTGCCAGCAGTCAAATGGTGGGACAGGGCACCTACGAGCAGTACTTC
j_call: TRBJ1-5; cdr3_length: 16; v_call: TRBV18; clone_size: .; d_call: .; cdr3_aa: CASSSSAIYSNQPQHF; cdr3_nt: TGTGCCAGCTCATCGTCTGCGATTTATAGCAATCAGCCCCAGCATTTT
j_call: TRBJ2-3; cdr3_length: 13; v_call: TRBV28; clone_size: once; d_call: TRBD1; cdr3_aa: CAIETQGADTQYF; cdr3_nt: TGTGCCATCGAAACACAGGGGGCAGATACGCAGTATTTT
j_call: TRBJ2-7; cdr3_length: 11; v_call: TRBV30; clone_size: .; d_call: .; cdr3_aa: CAWSPAYEQYF; cdr3_nt: TGTGCCTGGAGTCCCGCCTACGAGCAGTACTTC
j_call: TRBJ1-5; cdr3_length: 15; v_call: TRBV9; clone_size: .; d_call: .; cdr3_aa: CASSPGGIDNQPQHF; cdr3_nt: TGTGCCAGCAGCCCGGGGGGGATTGACAATCAGCCCCAGCATTTT
j_call: TRBJ1-3; cdr3_length: 13; v_call: TRBV4-1; clone_size: .; d_call: .; cdr3_aa: CASSQARINTIYF; cdr3_nt: TGCGCCAGCAGCCAAGCCCGTATAAACACCATATATTTT
j_call: TRBJ2-3; cdr3_length: 15; v_call: TRBV18; clone_size: once; d_call: TRBD1; cdr3_aa: CASSPRTGGADTQYF; cdr3_nt: TGTGCCAGCTCACCCCGGACAGGGGGCGCAGATACGCAGTATTTT
j_call: TRBJ2-3; cdr3_length: 15; v_call: TRBV6-5; clone_size: .; d_call: .; cdr3_aa: CASSPLTRRTDTQYF; cdr3_nt: TGTGCCAGCAGCCCCCTGACCAGGAGGACAGATACGCAGTATTTT
j_call: TRBJ1-2; cdr3_length: 12; v_call: TRBV2; clone_size: .; d_call: .; cdr3_aa: CASSSRSWGYTF; cdr3_nt: TGTGCCAGCAGTTCCAGGTCGTGGGGCTACACCTTC
j_call: TRBJ1-6; cdr3_length: 13; v_call: TRBV18; clone_size: .; d_call: .; cdr3_aa: CASSPAARSPLHF; cdr3_nt: TGTGCCAGCTCACCTGCCGCGAGATCACCCCTCCACTTT
j_call: TRBJ1-2; cdr3_length: 12; v_call: TRBV12-3/TRBV12-4; clone_size: few; d_call: TRBD1; cdr3_aa: CASRRQGEGYTF; cdr3_nt: TGTGCCAGCAGGAGACAGGGGGAAGGCTACACCTTC
j_call: TRBJ1-1; cdr3_length: 15; v_call: TRBV5-5; clone_size: .; d_call: TRBD1; cdr3_aa: CASSLFGQGDLEAFF; cdr3_nt: TGTGCCAGCAGCTTGTTTGGACAGGGGGACTTGGAAGCTTTCTTT
j_call: TRBJ1-5; cdr3_length: 17; v_call: TRBV7-9; clone_size: .; d_call: .; cdr3_aa: CASSPETGPLRGQPQHF; cdr3_nt: TGTGCCAGCAGCCCAGAGACAGGCCCGCTAAGAGGTCAGCCCCAGCATTTT
j_call: TRBJ2-7; cdr3_length: 15; v_call: TRBV28; clone_size: .; d_call: TRBD1; cdr3_aa: CASSAGQGLSYEQYF; cdr3_nt: TGTGCCAGCAGTGCCGGACAGGGCCTCTCCTACGAGCAGTACTTC